The 30 T cell receptor beta chains below were found in one sample sequenced in a study of cytomegalovirus exposure and HLA in healthy donors. Primers included in the PCR were 60 Vbeta and 13 Jbeta primers. Repertoires were generated with immunoSEQ multiplex PCR, while TCRdb's copy carries only in-frame clones and drops some. The sample records around 210,000 clones, 80% to 90% being singletons. The source material was PBMCs. These receptors all stem from a girl aged 2-10 years in good health and CMV-seronegative.

The chain uses TRBV6-5 and TRBJ2-2, with 10 bases fitting TRBD1. Germline lookup yields CDR1 MNHEY and CDR2 SVGAGI. This CDR3 has 15 residues. V was clipped by 4 bases and J by 5 bases; unmatched bases: 4. This chain's CDR3 is CASSSDRGPTGELFF. CDR3 DNA: TGTGCCAGCAGTTCTGACAGGGGGCCGACCGGGGAGCTGTTTTTT.

This clone was picked up a small number of times. The chain employs TRBV30 and TRBJ1-1; weak D call: TRBD1 (5 bases). Germline V gives CDR1 GTSNPN, CDR2 SVGIG (reference sequence). The CDR3 has 14 residues. V lost 0 bases and J lost 0, with 8 bases in between. CDR3 DNA sequence: TGTGCCTGGAGTGTGGACACTATGAACACTGAAGCTTTCTTT. It is translated as CAWSVDTMNTEAFF.

The rearrangement links TRBV4-1 to TRBJ2-3; D is possibly TRBD2 (5 bases). Between the trimmed V and J ends, which lost 4 bases and 5 bases, there was a span of 10 bases. This CDR3 has 13 residues. Germline CDR1 MGHRA, CDR2 YSYEKL. The CDR3 here is CASSRAGLDTQYF. The CDR3 DNA reads TGCGCCAGCAGCCGCGCGGGCCTAGATACGCAGTATTTT.

This chain links TRBV27 with TRBJ2-5; perhaps TRBD1 as D (6 bases). In germline, CDR1 is MNHEY, CDR2 SMNVEV (reference sequence). V was clipped by 5 bases and J by 4 bases, with 14 bases between them. CDR3 size: 14 residues. CDR3 bases: TGTGCCAGCAGTCTCCTCATGACAGGAGAGACCCAGTACTTC. Translated: CASSLLMTGETQYF.

The gene calls are TRBV4-1 and TRBJ2-4, with TRBD2 identical over 8 bases. CDR3 length: 17 residues. Unmatched junction bases numbered 7, after V lost 1 base and J lost 2 bases. Germline CDR1 and CDR2: MGHRA and YSYEKL. The CDR3 protein is CASSQVVTSGPKNIQYF. DNA of the CDR3: TGCGCCAGCAGCCAAGTCGTTACTAGCGGCCCCAAAAACATTCAGTACTTC.

The V and J genes are TRBV5-1 and TRBJ1-4; a possible D gene is TRBD1 (5 bases). The V gene's germline CDR1 is SGHRS and CDR2 YFSETQ. The V end lost 0 bases, the J end lost 0 bases, and 18 bases lay between the germline ends. The CDR3 sequence is 19 residues long. The CDR3, as DNA: TGCGCCAGCAGCTTGGTGCCGGTAAGGGGACTTGCAACTAATGAAAAACTGTTTTTT. This translates into CASSLVPVRGLATNEKLFF.

V and J are TRBV2 and TRBJ1-2, with D uncertain. V was trimmed by 5 bases and J by 4 bases, leaving 17 bases between them. This CDR3 has 15 residues. CDR1 and CDR2 from the germline V gene are SNHLY and FYNNEI. In DNA form, the CDR3 reads TGTGCCAGCAGTCCCCTTTTGGGAGCTATCTATGGCTACACCTTC. This translates into CASSPLLGAIYGYTF.

This clone has more than one count but fewer than ten. This chain connects TRBV10-3 to TRBJ1-2; 10 nucleotides agree with TRBD1. The V gene end was trimmed by 6 bases and the J gene end by 1 base; junction bases not matched to a gene: 5. The CDR3 totals 15 residues. Germline CDR1 is ENHRY and CDR2 is SYGVKD. CDR3 amino acids: CAIRRQGAINYGYTF. The CDR3 DNA sequence: TGTGCCATCAGAAGACAGGGGGCGATTAACTATGGCTACACCTTC.

This chain uses TRBV7-9 with TRBJ2-7; tentatively, D is TRBD1 (6 bases). V was cut by 4 bases and J by 3 bases, with 13 bases left in between. CDR3 length: 14 residues. CDR1 and CDR2 (germline): SEHNR, FQNEAQ (reference sequence). The CDR3 loop is CASSYTRQDYEQYF. In DNA, the CDR3 is TGTGCCAGCAGCTACACCCGACAGGACTACGAGCAGTACTTC. The full variable domain, completed using reference TRBV7-9 and TRBJ2-7, is DTGVSQNPRHKITKRGQNVTFRCDPISEHNRLYWYRQTLGQGPEFLTYFQNEAQLEKSRLLSDRFSAERPKGSFSTLEIQRTEQGDSAMYLCASSYTRQDYEQYFGPGTRLTVT.

CDR3 region: CASSDAGTVPNSPLHF. The CDR3 nucleotides are TGTGCCAGCAGTGATGCCGGGACAGTCCCTAATTCACCCCTCCACTTT. The rearrangement uses TRBV2 and TRBJ1-6; 7 bases map to TRBD1. CDR3 size: 16 residues. V dropped 3 bases and J dropped 6; count of bases not matched to a gene: 8. Germline CDR1 reads SNHLY; CDR2 reads FYNNEI. Drawing the rest from reference TRBV2 and TRBJ1-6, the complete variable domain is EPEVTQTPSHQVTQMGQEVILRCVPISNHLYFYWYRQILGQKVEFLVSFYNNEISEKSEIFDDQFSVERPDGSNFTLKIRSTKLEDSAMYFCASSDAGTVPNSPLHFGNGTRLTVT.

The chain combines TRBV11-1 with TRBJ2-5, with D tentatively TRBD2 (5 bases). V was cut by 4 bases and J by 5 bases, with 17 bases left in between. Germline CDR1 and CDR2: SGHAT and FQDESV (reference sequence). CDR3 length: 15 residues. The CDR3 sequence is CASSSQSGRRETQYF. DNA for the CDR3: TGTGCCAGCAGCTCCCAGTCCGGGCGGAGGGAGACCCAGTACTTC.

The V gene is TRBV6-6, the J gene TRBJ1-6; 8 positions match TRBD1. The V gene's germline CDR1 is MNHNY and CDR2 SVGAGI (reference sequence). This CDR3 has 16 amino acids. Trimming took 2 bases from V and 8 from J; bases not matched to a gene: 8. This CDR3 is CASSYRQGLVDSPLHF. CDR3 sequence (DNA): TGTGCCAGCAGTTACCGACAGGGGCTCGTGGATTCACCCCTCCACTTT.

This chain joins TRBV6-5 and TRBJ1-1; 7 bases map to TRBD1. The CDR3 length is 14 residues. Germline V gives CDR1 MNHEY, CDR2 SVGAGI. Trimming took 6 bases from V and 1 from J; bases not matched to a gene: 5. The CDR3 DNA follows: TGTGCCAGCAGGTGGGGACAGAAGAACACTGAAGCTTTCTTT. This translates into CASRWGQKNTEAFF.

The rearrangement joins TRBV6-5 to TRBJ2-2; TRBD2 is a possible D gene (7 bases). The CDR3 extends over 13 amino acids. The V end was cut by 4 bases, the J end by 7 bases, with 10 bases between. Germline V gene lookup returns CDR1 MNHEY and CDR2 SVGAGI. Here the CDR3 DNA reads TGTGCCAGCAGTTGGGGGGGCGGCGGGGAGCTGTTTTTT. This encodes CASSWGGGGELFF.

The chain uses TRBV29-1 and TRBJ1-1, with D maybe TRBD1 (6 bases). Trimming removed 4 bases from V and 6 bases from J, with 18 bases in between. CDR3 length: 14 amino acids. Germline V gene data show CDR1 as SQVTM and CDR2 as ANQGSEA. CDR3 amino acids: CSVGGRGAAPEAFF. The DNA of the CDR3 is TGCAGCGTTGGGGGGAGGGGGGCTGCGCCTGAAGCTTTCTTT.

The chain uses TRBV27 and TRBJ2-1; TRBD2 agrees at 8 bases. Germline CDR1 reads MNHEY; CDR2 reads SMNVEV (reference sequence). CDR3 length: 13 amino acids. This CDR3 reads CGVGGGRVNEQFF. The CDR3, as DNA: TGTGGCGTGGGCGGGGGGCGGGTCAATGAGCAGTTCTTC.

This clone showed up just a few times. V gene TRBV30 combines with J gene TRBJ1-1; 9 bases are shared with TRBD1. Germline V CDR1 and CDR2: GTSNPN, SVGIG (reference sequence). This CDR3 region has 12 residues. J lost 8 bases, V lost 4 bases, and 5 bases had no gene match. The CDR3 reads CAWNRGRGEAFF. CDR3 sequence (DNA): TGTGCCTGGAACAGGGGGCGCGGAGAAGCTTTCTTT. The whole variable domain, remainder taken from reference TRBV30 and TRBJ1-1, is SQTIHQWPATLVQPVGSPLSLECTVEGTSNPNLYWYRQAAGRGLQLLFYSVGIGQISSEVPQNLSASRPQDRQFILSSKKLLLSDSGFYLCAWNRGRGEAFFGQGTRLTVV.

The chain recombines TRBV27 with TRBJ2-3, with TRBD2 identical over 14 bases. V dropped 5 bases and J dropped 5; count of bases not matched to a gene: 3. The CDR3 has 15 amino acids. Germline-derived CDR1 and CDR2 are MNHEY and SMNVEV (reference sequence). CDR3 coding DNA: TGTGCCAGCAGTCTGACTAGCGGGAGGGTAGATACGCAGTATTTT. It translates to CASSLTSGRVDTQYF.

The rearrangement uses TRBV30 and TRBJ1-2; 9 bases line up with TRBD1. After removal of 3 bases from V and 4 bases from J, the junction contained 9 bases not matched to a gene. The CDR3 covers 15 residues. From germline, CDR1 is GTSNPN and CDR2 SVGIG (reference sequence). CDR3 coding DNA: TGTGCCTGGAGAGGACAGGGGATGAGAGGCTATGGCTACACCTTC. It codes for CAWRGQGMRGYGYTF.

Only a few counts were recorded for this clone. The V and J genes are TRBV6-5 and TRBJ2-1, with a tentative D call TRBD2 (5 bases). This CDR3 spans 12 amino acids. Germline V gene lookup returns CDR1 MNHEY and CDR2 SVGAGI. V lost 5 bases and J lost 10, with 12 bases in between. CDR3 sequence reads: CASSLPTGEQFF. The CDR3 bases are TGTGCCAGCAGTCTCCCGACGGGGGAGCAGTTCTTC.

J is TRBJ1-2 and V is TRBV7-8; the match to TRBD1 covers 9 bases. J gave up 4 bases and V 11 bases, and 20 bases lay outside the gene matches. This CDR3 has 17 residues. Germline V gene data show CDR1 as SGHVS and CDR2 as FQNEAQ. DNA for the CDR3: TGTGCCTCCCGGCCCTTGGTAACAGGGGGCCCCGTCTATGGCTACACCTTC. Amino acid sequence: CASRPLVTGGPVYGYTF.

The chain joins TRBV7-3 to TRBJ2-3; TRBD2 matches at 8 bases. CDR1 is SGHTA, CDR2 FQGTGA, per germline. The CDR3 spans 14 residues. The junction had 2 bases not matched to a gene; V was cut back by 5 bases and J by 1 base. DNA of the CDR3: TGTGCCAGCAGCAAGACTAGCGGCACAGATACGCAGTATTTT. It is translated as CASSKTSGTDTQYF. Using reference TRBV7-3 and TRBJ2-3 for the parts outside the CDR3, the full variable domain is GAGVSQTPSNKVTEKGKYVELRCDPISGHTALYWYRQSLGQGPEFLIYFQGTGAADDSGLPNDRFFAVRPEGSVSTLKIQRTERGDSAVYLCASSKTSGTDTQYFGPGTRLTVL.

To note about this clone: Other nucleotide sequences from this sample produce the same CDR3. The chain employs TRBV6-1 and TRBJ2-3; TRBD1 matches at 9 bases. Trimming removed 2 bases from V and 3 bases from J; junction bases left unmatched: 6. The CDR3 extends over 16 amino acids. The germline V gene has CDR1 MNHNS and CDR2 SASEGT. This CDR3 is CASSEWTGASTDTQYF. The DNA for the CDR3 is TGTGCCAGCAGTGAATGGACAGGGGCTAGTACAGATACGCAGTATTTT.

This chain joins TRBV30 and TRBJ2-5, with 8 positions matching TRBD1. The CDR3 has 13 residues. Losses at the gene ends were 2 bases for V and 5 bases for J; bases not matched to a gene: 4. Germline lookup yields CDR1 GTSNPN and CDR2 SVGIG (reference sequence). The CDR3 nucleotides are TGTGCCTGGAGTTCCAGGGGGCGGGAGACCCAGTACTTC. Its protein is CAWSSRGRETQYF.

The gene calls are TRBV10-2 and TRBJ2-7, with 12 bases that match TRBD2. The CDR3 covers 15 residues. CDR1 is WSHSY and CDR2 is SAAADI in the germline V gene. The J segment lost 0 bases and the V segment lost 8 bases, leaving 5 bases of the junction unmatched. In DNA, the CDR3 is TGCGCCAGCCAGACTAGCGGGAGTTTCTCCTACGAGCAGTACTTC. Encoded protein: CASQTSGSFSYEQYF.

The gene calls are TRBV6-5 and TRBJ1-2; D is ambiguous. The CDR3 runs 13 residues. Trimming left V 6 bases short and J 3 bases short, with 11 bases between. The germline V gene has CDR1 MNHEY and CDR2 SVGAGI. Written as DNA, the CDR3 is TGTGCCAGCAGCCGAGACACCTACTATGGCTACACCTTC. Its protein product is CASSRDTYYGYTF.

The chain has TRBV1 and TRBJ1-2; the D segment call TRBD1 is taken from the table without a DNA check. TRBV1 is a pseudogene segment. There are 17 residues in the CDR3. The CDR3 here is CTSSQDEDNSLGDGYTF. The CDR3 nucleotides are TGCACCAGCAGCCAAGATGAGGACAACTCCCTAGGAGATGGCTACACCTTC.

Comments on this clone: Other DNA sequences in the sample encode the same CDR3. The V call is TRBV9, the J call TRBJ2-7; D possibly corresponds to TRBD1 (6 bases). This CDR3 comprises 14 residues. The ends were cut back, 0 bases at V and 4 bases at J, with 11 bases in the middle. Per germline, CDR1 SGDLS and CDR2 YYNGEE. The CDR3 is CASSVGQGWYEQYF. Written as DNA, the CDR3 is TGTGCCAGCAGCGTAGGGCAGGGGTGGTACGAGCAGTACTTC.

This clone was seen once. This chain links TRBV27 with TRBJ2-7; the match to TRBD1 covers 9 bases. Germline CDR1 MNHEY, CDR2 SMNVEV (reference sequence). This CDR3 is 14 amino acids long. Trimming removed 5 bases from V and 0 bases from J; junction bases left unmatched: 2. CDR3 protein: CASSRQGVSYEQYF. CDR3 coding DNA: TGTGCCAGCAGTCGACAGGGGGTCTCCTACGAGCAGTACTTC.

The rearrangement uses TRBV7-9 and TRBJ1-1; D is uncertain. The CDR3 has 13 amino acids. Per germline, CDR1 SEHNR and CDR2 FQNEAQ (reference sequence). Trimming stripped 3 bases from V and 2 bases from J, with 7 bases between. CDR3 DNA sequence: TGTGCCAGCAGCTTTCTGTCCAACACTGAAGCTTTCTTT. It translates to CASSFLSNTEAFF. Full variable domain (missing parts from reference TRBV7-9 and TRBJ1-1): DTGVSQNPRHKITKRGQNVTFRCDPISEHNRLYWYRQTLGQGPEFLTYFQNEAQLEKSRLLSDRFSAERPKGSFSTLEIQRTEQGDSAMYLCASSFLSNTEAFFGQGTRLTVV.